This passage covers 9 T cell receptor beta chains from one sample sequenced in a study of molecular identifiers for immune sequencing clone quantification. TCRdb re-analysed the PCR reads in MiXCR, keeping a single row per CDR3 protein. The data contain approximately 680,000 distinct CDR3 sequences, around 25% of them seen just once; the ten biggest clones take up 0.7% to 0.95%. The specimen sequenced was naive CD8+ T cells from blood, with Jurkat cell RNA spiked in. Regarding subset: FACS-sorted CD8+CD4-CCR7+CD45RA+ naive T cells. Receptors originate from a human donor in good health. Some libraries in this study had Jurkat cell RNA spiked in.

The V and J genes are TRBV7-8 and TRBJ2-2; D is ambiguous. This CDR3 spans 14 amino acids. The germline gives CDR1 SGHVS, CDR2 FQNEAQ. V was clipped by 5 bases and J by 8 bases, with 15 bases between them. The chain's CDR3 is CASSLRAQTGELFF. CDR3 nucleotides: TGTGCCAGCAGCCTCCGGGCGCAAACTGGGGAGCTGTTTTTT.

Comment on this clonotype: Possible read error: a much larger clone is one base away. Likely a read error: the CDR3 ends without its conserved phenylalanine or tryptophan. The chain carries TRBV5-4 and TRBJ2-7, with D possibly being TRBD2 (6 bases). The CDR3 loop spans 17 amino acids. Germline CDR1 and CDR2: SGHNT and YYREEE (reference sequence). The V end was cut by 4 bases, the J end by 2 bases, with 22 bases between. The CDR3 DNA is TGTGCCAGCAGCGCCCCAGGCATCGGGACTGGGCCCTACGAGCAGTACATC. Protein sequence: CASSAPGIGTGPYEQYI.

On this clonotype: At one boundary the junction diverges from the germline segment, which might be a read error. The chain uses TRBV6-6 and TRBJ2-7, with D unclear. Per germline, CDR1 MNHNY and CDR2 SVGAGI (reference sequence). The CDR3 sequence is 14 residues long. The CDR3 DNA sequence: TGTGCCAGCAGTTACGAACCAAACGCCTACGAGCGGTACTTC. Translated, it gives CASSYEPNAYERYF.

The CDR3 bases are TGTGCCAGCAGAGACCTCAGAATGACCTACGAGCAGTACTTC. Residues: CASRDLRMTYEQYF. The V call is TRBV6-2 or TRBV6-3, the J call TRBJ2-7; D is ambiguous. The length of the CDR3 is 14 residues. Germline assignment: CDR1 MNHEY and CDR2 SVGEGT. Between the trimmed V and J ends, which lost 6 bases and 2 bases, there was a span of 14 bases.

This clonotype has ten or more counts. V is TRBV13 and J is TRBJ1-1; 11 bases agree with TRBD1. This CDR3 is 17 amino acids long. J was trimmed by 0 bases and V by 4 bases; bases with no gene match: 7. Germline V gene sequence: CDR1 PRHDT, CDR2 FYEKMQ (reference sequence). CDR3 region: CASSSTGTGGLNTEAFF. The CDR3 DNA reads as TGTGCCAGCAGCTCTACCGGGACAGGGGGGTTGAACACTGAAGCTTTCTTT. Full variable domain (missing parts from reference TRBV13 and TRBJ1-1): AAGVIQSPRHLIKEKRETATLKCYPIPRHDTVYWYQQGPGQDPQFLISFYEKMQSDKGSIPDRFSAQQFSDYHSELNMSSLELGDSALYFCASSSTGTGGLNTEAFFGQGTRLTVV.

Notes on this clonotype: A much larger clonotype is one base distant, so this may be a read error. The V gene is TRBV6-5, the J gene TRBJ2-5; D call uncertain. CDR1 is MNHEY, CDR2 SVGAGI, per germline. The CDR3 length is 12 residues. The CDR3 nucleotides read TGTGCCAGCAGTTACAATACAGAGCCCCAGTACTTC. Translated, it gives CASSYNTEPQYF.

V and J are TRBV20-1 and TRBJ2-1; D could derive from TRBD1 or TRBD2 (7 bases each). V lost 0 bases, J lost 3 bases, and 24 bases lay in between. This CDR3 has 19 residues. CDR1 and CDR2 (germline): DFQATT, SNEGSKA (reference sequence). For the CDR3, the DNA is TGCAGTGCTAGAGATTCCCAGGGGGGGGAATCCAACTACTACAATGAGCAGTTCTTC. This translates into CSARDSQGGESNYYNEQFF.

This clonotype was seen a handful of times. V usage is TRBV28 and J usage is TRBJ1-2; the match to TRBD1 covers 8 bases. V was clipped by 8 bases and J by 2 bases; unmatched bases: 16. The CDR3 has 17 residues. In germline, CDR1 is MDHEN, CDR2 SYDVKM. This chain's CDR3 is CASRAVPFRTGNYGYTF. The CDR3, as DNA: TGTGCCAGCCGAGCCGTGCCCTTCCGGACAGGGAACTATGGCTACACCTTC.

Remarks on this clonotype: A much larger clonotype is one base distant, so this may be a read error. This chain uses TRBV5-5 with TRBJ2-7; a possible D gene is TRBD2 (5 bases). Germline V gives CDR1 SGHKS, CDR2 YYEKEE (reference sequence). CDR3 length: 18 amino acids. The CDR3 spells CASSYGALGGESSYERYF. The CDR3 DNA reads TGTGCCAGCAGCTATGGCGCCCTAGGAGGAGAGAGCTCCTACGAGCGGTACTTC. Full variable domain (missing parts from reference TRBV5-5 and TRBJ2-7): DAGVTQSPTHLIKTRGQQVTLRCSPISGHKSVSWYQQVLGQGPQFIFQYYEKEERGRGNFPDRFSARQFPNYSSELNVNALLLGDSALYLCASSYGALGGESSYERYFGPGTRLTVT.